This T cell receptor beta chain appears in the sequencing data of a study of CD8 T cells in Susac syndrome. The study's findings and limits: As acknowledged by the study, its TCR sequencing and HLA analysis included a relatively small number of individuals. The CD4+ T cell repertoires of Susac syndrome were found to show no clonal expansion.

The CDR3 consists of 13 residues. Germline lookup yields CDR1 SNHLY and CDR2 FYNNEI. V lost 6 bases and J lost 4, with 10 bases in between. RNA totalling roughly 0.45 to 1 ug underwent reverse transcription with random hexamers. The TCR beta CDR3 was amplified by immunoSEQ multiplex PCR across 54 Vbeta, 13 Jbeta. Via MiXCR, TCRdb re-called the immunoSEQ multiplex PCR reads, giving one row per CDR3 protein. The table shows under 200,000 distinct CDR3 sequences, with roughly 92% occurring only once. A word on this clonotype: No antigen is known for it.

The TEMRA cells underwent FACS enrichment, while the CD8+ and CD4+ T cells underwent negative isolation. The sequenced material came from CD4+ T cells from PBMCs. The rearrangement links TRBV2 to TRBJ2-1; D is ambiguous. This clonotype originated in a human donor with Susac syndrome. The CDR3 protein is CASSRDIYNEQFF. For the CDR3, the DNA is TGTGCCAGCAGCCGAGACATTTACAATGAGCAGTTCTTC. Using reference TRBV2 and TRBJ2-1 for the parts outside the CDR3, the full variable domain is EPEVTQTPSHQVTQMGQEVILRCVPISNHLYFYWYRQILGQKVEFLVSFYNNEISEKSEIFDDQFSVERPDGSNFTLKIRSTKLEDSAMYFCASSRDIYNEQFFGPGTRLTVL.